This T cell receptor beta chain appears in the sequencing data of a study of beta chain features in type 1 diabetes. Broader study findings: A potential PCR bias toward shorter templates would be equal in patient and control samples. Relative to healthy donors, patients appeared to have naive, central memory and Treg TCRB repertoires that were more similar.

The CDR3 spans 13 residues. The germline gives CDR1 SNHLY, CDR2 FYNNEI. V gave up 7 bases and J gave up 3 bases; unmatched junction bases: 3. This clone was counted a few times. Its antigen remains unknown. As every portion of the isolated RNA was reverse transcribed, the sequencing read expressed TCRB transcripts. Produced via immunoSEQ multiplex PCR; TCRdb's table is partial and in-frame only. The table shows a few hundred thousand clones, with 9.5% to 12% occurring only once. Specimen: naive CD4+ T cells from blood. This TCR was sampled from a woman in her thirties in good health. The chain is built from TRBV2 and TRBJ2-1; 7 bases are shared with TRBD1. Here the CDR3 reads CASTRQGYNEQFF. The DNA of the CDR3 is TGTGCCAGCACCCGACAGGGCTACAATGAGCAGTTCTTC. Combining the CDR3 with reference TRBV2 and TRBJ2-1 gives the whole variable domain EPEVTQTPSHQVTQMGQEVILRCVPISNHLYFYWYRQILGQKVEFLVSFYNNEISEKSEIFDDQFSVERPDGSNFTLKIRSTKLEDSAMYFCASTRQGYNEQFFGPGTRLTVL.